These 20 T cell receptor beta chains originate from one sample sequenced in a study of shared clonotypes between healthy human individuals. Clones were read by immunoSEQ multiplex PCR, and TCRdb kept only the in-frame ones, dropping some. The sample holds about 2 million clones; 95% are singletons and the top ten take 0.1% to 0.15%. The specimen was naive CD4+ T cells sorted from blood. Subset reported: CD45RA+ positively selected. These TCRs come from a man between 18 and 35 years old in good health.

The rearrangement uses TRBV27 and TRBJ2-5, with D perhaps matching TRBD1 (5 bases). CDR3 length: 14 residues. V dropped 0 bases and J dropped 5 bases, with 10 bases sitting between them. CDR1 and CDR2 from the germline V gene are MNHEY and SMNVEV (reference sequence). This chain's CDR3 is CASSLSAAGETQYF. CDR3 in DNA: TGTGCCAGCAGTTTATCGGCGGCAGGGGAGACCCAGTACTTC.

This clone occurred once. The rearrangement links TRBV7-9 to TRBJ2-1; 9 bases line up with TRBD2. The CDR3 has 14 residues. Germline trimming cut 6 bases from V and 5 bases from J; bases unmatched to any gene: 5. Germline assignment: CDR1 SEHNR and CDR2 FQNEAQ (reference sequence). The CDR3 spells CASRATSGNNEQFF. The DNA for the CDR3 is TGTGCCAGCAGAGCGACTAGCGGAAACAATGAGCAGTTCTTC.

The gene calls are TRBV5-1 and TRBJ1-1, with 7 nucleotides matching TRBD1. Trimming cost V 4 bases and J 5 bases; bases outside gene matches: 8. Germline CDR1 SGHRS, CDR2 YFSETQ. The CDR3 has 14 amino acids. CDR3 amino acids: CASSRSRGETEAFF. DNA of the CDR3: TGCGCCAGCAGCAGGAGCAGGGGGGAGACTGAAGCTTTCTTT.

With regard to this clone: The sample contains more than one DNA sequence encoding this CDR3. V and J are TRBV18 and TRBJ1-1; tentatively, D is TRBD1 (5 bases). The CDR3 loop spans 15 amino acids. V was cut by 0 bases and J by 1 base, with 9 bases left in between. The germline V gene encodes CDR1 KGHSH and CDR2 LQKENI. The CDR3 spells CASSPPGRGNTEAFF. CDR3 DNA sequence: TGTGCCAGCTCACCACCGGGGAGGGGGAACACTGAAGCTTTCTTT. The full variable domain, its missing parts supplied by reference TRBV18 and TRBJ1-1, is NAGVMQNPRHLVRRRGQEARLRCSPMKGHSHVYWYRQLPEEGLKFMVYLQKENIIDESGMPKERFSAEFPKEGPSILRIQQVVRGDSAAYFCASSPPGRGNTEAFFGQGTRLTVV.

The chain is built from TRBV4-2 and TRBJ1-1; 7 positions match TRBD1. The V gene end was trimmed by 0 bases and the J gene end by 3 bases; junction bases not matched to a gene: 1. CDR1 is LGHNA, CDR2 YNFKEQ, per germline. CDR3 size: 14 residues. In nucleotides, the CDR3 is TGTGCCAGCAGCCAAGACCAGGGGGACACTGAAGCTTTCTTT. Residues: CASSQDQGDTEAFF.

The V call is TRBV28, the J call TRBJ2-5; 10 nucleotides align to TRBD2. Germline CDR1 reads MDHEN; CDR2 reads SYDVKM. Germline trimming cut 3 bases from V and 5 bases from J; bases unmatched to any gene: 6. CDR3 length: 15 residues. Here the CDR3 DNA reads TGTGCCAGCAGTTTCAGCGGGAGGGCCGGGGAGACCCAGTACTTC. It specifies CASSFSGRAGETQYF.

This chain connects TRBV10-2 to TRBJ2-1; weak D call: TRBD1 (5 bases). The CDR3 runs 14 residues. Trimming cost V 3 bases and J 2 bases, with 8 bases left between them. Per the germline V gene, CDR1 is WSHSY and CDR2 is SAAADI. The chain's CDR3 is CASSDRGAYNEQFF. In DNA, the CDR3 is TGCGCCAGCAGTGATAGGGGTGCCTACAATGAGCAGTTCTTC.

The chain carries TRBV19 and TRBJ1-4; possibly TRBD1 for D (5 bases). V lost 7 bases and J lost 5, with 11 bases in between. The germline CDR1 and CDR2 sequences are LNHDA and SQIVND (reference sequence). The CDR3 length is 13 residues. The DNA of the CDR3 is TGTGCCAGTAACAGGAACCTCAATGAAAAACTGTTTTTT. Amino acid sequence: CASNRNLNEKLFF.

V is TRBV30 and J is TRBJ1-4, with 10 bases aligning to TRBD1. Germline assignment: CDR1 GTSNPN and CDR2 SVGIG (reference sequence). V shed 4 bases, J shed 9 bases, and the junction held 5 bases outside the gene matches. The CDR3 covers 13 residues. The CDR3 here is CAWTRQGAKKLFF. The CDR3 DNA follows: TGTGCCTGGACTCGACAGGGGGCAAAAAAACTGTTTTTT.

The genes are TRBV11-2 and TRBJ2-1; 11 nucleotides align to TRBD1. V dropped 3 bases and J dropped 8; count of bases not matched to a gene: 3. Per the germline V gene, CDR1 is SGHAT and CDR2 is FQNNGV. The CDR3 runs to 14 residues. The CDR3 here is CASSFGTGGHEQFF. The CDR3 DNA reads TGTGCCAGCAGCTTTGGGACAGGGGGACATGAGCAGTTCTTC. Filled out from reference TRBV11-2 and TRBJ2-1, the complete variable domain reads EAGVAQSPRYKIIEKRQSVAFWCNPISGHATLYWYQQILGQGPKLLIQFQNNGVVDDSQLPKDRFSAERLKGVDSTLKIQPAKLEDSAVYLCASSFGTGGHEQFFGPGTRLTVL.

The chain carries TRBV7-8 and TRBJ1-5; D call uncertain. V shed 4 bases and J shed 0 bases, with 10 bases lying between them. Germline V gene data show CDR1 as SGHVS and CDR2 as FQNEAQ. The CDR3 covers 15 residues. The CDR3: CASSSHRDSNQPQHF. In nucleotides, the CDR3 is TGTGCCAGCAGCTCCCACAGAGATAGCAATCAGCCCCAGCATTTT.

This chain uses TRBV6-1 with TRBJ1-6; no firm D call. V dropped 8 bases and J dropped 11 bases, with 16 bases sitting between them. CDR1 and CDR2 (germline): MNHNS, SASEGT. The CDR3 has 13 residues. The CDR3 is CASSLGEGTPLHF. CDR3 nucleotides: TGTGCCAGCTCCCTAGGAGAGGGTACACCCCTCCACTTT.

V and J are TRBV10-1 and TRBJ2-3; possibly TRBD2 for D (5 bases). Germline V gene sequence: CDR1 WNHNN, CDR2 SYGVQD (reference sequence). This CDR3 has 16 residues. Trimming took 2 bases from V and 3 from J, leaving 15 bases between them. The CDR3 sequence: CASSEAPRAATDTQYF. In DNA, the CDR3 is TGCGCCAGCAGTGAGGCGCCGAGGGCAGCGACAGATACGCAGTATTTT.

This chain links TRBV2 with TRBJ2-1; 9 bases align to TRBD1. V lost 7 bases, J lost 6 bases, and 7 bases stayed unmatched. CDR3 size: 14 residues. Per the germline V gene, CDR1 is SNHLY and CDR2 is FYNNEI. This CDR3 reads CASTRETGGNEQFF. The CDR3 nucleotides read TGTGCCAGCACCCGGGAGACAGGGGGCAATGAGCAGTTCTTC. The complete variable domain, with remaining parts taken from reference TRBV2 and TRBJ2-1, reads EPEVTQTPSHQVTQMGQEVILRCVPISNHLYFYWYRQILGQKVEFLVSFYNNEISEKSEIFDDQFSVERPDGSNFTLKIRSTKLEDSAMYFCASTRETGGNEQFFGPGTRLTVL.

CDR3 in amino acids: CASSEGTRVLVETDTQYF. Written as DNA, the CDR3 is TGTGCCAGCAGTGAAGGGACACGCGTCTTGGTTGAGACAGATACGCAGTATTTT. The chain employs TRBV6-1 and TRBJ2-3; tentative D call: TRBD1 (5 bases). The V end was cut by 1 base, the J end by 3 bases, with 20 bases between. Germline lookup yields CDR1 MNHNS and CDR2 SASEGT. The CDR3 runs to 18 residues.

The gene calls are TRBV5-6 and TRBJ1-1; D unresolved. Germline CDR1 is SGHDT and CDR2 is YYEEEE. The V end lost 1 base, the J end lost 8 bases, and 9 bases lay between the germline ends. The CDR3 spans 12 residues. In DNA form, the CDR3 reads TGTGCCAGCAGCTTGAGGCAGTTCGAAGCTTTCTTT. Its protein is CASSLRQFEAFF.

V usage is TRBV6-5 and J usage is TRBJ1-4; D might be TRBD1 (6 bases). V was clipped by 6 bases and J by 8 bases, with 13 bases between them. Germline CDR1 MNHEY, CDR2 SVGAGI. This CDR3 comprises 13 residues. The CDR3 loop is CASRTGFGEKLFF. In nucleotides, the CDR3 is TGTGCCAGCAGAACAGGGTTTGGCGAAAAACTGTTTTTT.

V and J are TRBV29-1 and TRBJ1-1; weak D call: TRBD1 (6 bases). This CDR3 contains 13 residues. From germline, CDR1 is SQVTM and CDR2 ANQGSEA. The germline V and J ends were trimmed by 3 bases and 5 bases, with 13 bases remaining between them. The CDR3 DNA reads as TGCAGCGTTGAGGAGCAACAGGGTACTGAAGCTTTCTTT. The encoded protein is CSVEEQQGTEAFF.

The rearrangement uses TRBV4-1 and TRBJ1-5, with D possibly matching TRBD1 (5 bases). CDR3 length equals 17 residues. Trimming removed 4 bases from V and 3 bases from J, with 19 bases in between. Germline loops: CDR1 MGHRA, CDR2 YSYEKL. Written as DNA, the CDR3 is TGCGCCAGCAGCCGCGGTCCGCCGGGGGAAACCAATCAGCCCCAGCATTTT. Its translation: CASSRGPPGETNQPQHF.

The CDR3 coding sequence is TGTGCCAGCAGCTCGGGGGGGACAGCTTACAATGAGCAGTTCTTC. This codes for CASSSGGTAYNEQFF. The gene calls are TRBV7-3 and TRBJ2-1; D is perhaps TRBD2 (8 bases). Per germline, CDR1 SGHTA and CDR2 FQGTGA. Deletions cut 4 bases from V and 4 bases from J, with 14 bases between. The CDR3 loop spans 15 amino acids.